This is a list of T cell receptor beta chains from one sample in a study of shared clonotypes between healthy human individuals. Assay used: immunoSEQ multiplex PCR; TCRdb lists only in-frame clones, some missing. The profile covers about 2.3 million clones, with roughly 93% appearing a single time and 0.39% taken by the ten largest. The sample taken for sequencing was naive CD4+ T cells from PBMCs. These receptors all come from a man aged 18 to 29 in good health. Some clones in this sample may be carry-over from other donors' samples. Both conserved end residues are part of each CDR3. Fields, in order: clone size, J gene, V gene, D gene, CDR3 DNA, CDR3 protein. The D gene is left open where the match is weak. Some rows have no size entry. The others give once, few or many, or a class for an expanded clone.

abundance: -; j_gene: TRBJ1-3; v_gene: TRBV6-1; d_gene: TRBD1; CDR3nt: TGTGCCAGCAGTTCAACAGGGGCTGGAAACACCATATATTTT; CDR3aa: CASSSTGAGNTIYF
abundance: -; j_gene: TRBJ2-1; v_gene: TRBV5-4; d_gene: TRBD2; CDR3nt: TGTGCCAGCAGGCATTATGGGACTAGCGGGAGATGGAATGAGCAGTTCTTC; CDR3aa: CASRHYGTSGRWNEQFF
abundance: -; j_gene: TRBJ1-2; v_gene: TRBV25-1; d_gene: TRBD1; CDR3nt: TGTGCCAGCAGTGAACCGGGACAGGGTTGGTATGGCTACACCTTC; CDR3aa: CASSEPGQGWYGYTF
abundance: -; j_gene: TRBJ2-2; v_gene: TRBV9; d_gene: -; CDR3nt: TGTGCCAGCAGCGTAGTGGCACAGGGCCCGGGGGTGGAGCTGTTTTTT; CDR3aa: CASSVVAQGPGVELFF
abundance: -; j_gene: TRBJ2-3; v_gene: TRBV6-5; d_gene: -; CDR3nt: TGTGCCAGCAGACATGAAACAGATACGCAGTATTTT; CDR3aa: CASRHETDTQYF
abundance: -; j_gene: TRBJ2-2; v_gene: TRBV4-1; d_gene: TRBD2; CDR3nt: TGCGCCAGCAGCCTCGTTCTAGCGGGATTGGGAACCGGGGAGCTGTTTTTT; CDR3aa: CASSLVLAGLGTGELFF
abundance: -; j_gene: TRBJ2-1; v_gene: TRBV7-2; d_gene: TRBD2; CDR3nt: TGTGCCAGCAGCCGCACTAGCGGCTCCTACAATGAGCAGTTCTTC; CDR3aa: CASSRTSGSYNEQFF
abundance: -; j_gene: TRBJ2-2; v_gene: TRBV7-2; d_gene: -; CDR3nt: TGTGCCAGCAGCTTAACAACTTTCGGGGGCCGGGAGCTGTTTTTT; CDR3aa: CASSLTTFGGRELFF
abundance: -; j_gene: TRBJ2-3; v_gene: TRBV7-6; d_gene: -; CDR3nt: TGTGCCAGCAGCCCGGACTTGGAGGGCACAGATACGCAGTATTTT; CDR3aa: CASSPDLEGTDTQYF
abundance: -; j_gene: TRBJ2-7; v_gene: TRBV25-1; d_gene: TRBD2; CDR3nt: TGTGCCAGCAGTGAAGTGGGCGGGAGCTCCTACGAGCAGTACTTC; CDR3aa: CASSEVGGSSYEQYF
abundance: -; j_gene: TRBJ1-2; v_gene: TRBV7-8; d_gene: -; CDR3nt: TGTGCCAGCAGCTTAGTAGTGGTCAGAGACAACTATGGCTACACCTTC; CDR3aa: CASSLVVVRDNYGYTF
abundance: -; j_gene: TRBJ2-2; v_gene: TRBV27; d_gene: -; CDR3nt: TGTGCCAGCAGTCTCCGGGGCAGGGCCGGCGAGGAGCTGTTTTTT; CDR3aa: CASSLRGRAGEELFF
abundance: -; j_gene: TRBJ2-3; v_gene: TRBV29-1; d_gene: -; CDR3nt: TGCAGCGTCTCGGACCCCACAGATACGCAGTATTTT; CDR3aa: CSVSDPTDTQYF
abundance: -; j_gene: TRBJ2-1; v_gene: TRBV6-5; d_gene: -; CDR3nt: TGTGCCAGCAGTTATAGTACTGGCCGAAGTTACAATGAGCAGTTCTTC; CDR3aa: CASSYSTGRSYNEQFF
abundance: -; j_gene: TRBJ1-1; v_gene: TRBV28; d_gene: -; CDR3nt: TGTGCCAGCAGTCCCGCAGACTTACCGAACACTGAAGCTTTCTTT; CDR3aa: CASSPADLPNTEAFF
abundance: -; j_gene: TRBJ1-4; v_gene: TRBV9; d_gene: -; CDR3nt: TGTGCCAGCAGCGTAGGGCAGGAAAAACTGTTTTTT; CDR3aa: CASSVGQEKLFF
abundance: -; j_gene: TRBJ2-7; v_gene: TRBV10-1; d_gene: TRBD2; CDR3nt: TGCGCCAGCAGCCCCGGGACTAGCGGGAGGGAGCAGTACTTC; CDR3aa: CASSPGTSGREQYF
abundance: -; j_gene: TRBJ2-2; v_gene: TRBV25-1; d_gene: TRBD1; CDR3nt: TGTGCCAGCAGTGCTCGGACAGGGAACACCGGGGAGCTGTTTTTT; CDR3aa: CASSARTGNTGELFF
abundance: -; j_gene: TRBJ2-5; v_gene: TRBV11-3; d_gene: -; CDR3nt: TGTGCCAGCAGCCGAGGACTGCAAGAGACCCAGTACTTC; CDR3aa: CASSRGLQETQYF
abundance: -; j_gene: TRBJ2-3; v_gene: TRBV6-1; d_gene: TRBD2; CDR3nt: TGTGCCAGCAGTGAGGCCGGGACTAGCGGGACCTGGGGTAGCACAGGTACGCAGTATTTT; CDR3aa: CASSEAGTSGTWGSTGTQYF
abundance: -; j_gene: TRBJ1-3; v_gene: TRBV27; d_gene: -; CDR3nt: TGTGCCAGCAGCCCTAGGACGCCCACGAGCGCTGGAAACACCATATATTTT; CDR3aa: CASSPRTPTSAGNTIYF
abundance: -; j_gene: TRBJ2-3; v_gene: TRBV19; d_gene: TRBD2; CDR3nt: TGTGCCAGTAGTCGGGGCCTAGCGGGAGGTGGGGATACGCAGTATTTT; CDR3aa: CASSRGLAGGGDTQYF
abundance: once; j_gene: TRBJ2-7; v_gene: TRBV19; d_gene: -; CDR3nt: TGTGCCAGTAGTATTCTTGGGACCTACGAGCAGTACTTC; CDR3aa: CASSILGTYEQYF
abundance: few; j_gene: TRBJ1-5; v_gene: TRBV7-9; d_gene: -; CDR3nt: TGTGCCAGCAGCTCTCGAGACAGTGAACAGCCCCAGCATTTT; CDR3aa: CASSSRDSEQPQHF
abundance: -; j_gene: TRBJ2-2; v_gene: TRBV7-7; d_gene: TRBD2; CDR3nt: TGTGCCAGCAGCCGTGGACTAGCGGGGGGGAACACCGGGGAGCTGTTTTTT; CDR3aa: CASSRGLAGGNTGELFF
abundance: -; j_gene: TRBJ2-2; v_gene: TRBV7-2; d_gene: -; CDR3nt: TGTGCCAGCAGCTTGCTGGGGGCGGGCGGGGAGCTGTTTTTT; CDR3aa: CASSLLGAGGELFF
abundance: -; j_gene: TRBJ2-1; v_gene: TRBV5-6; d_gene: TRBD2; CDR3nt: TGTGCCAGCAGCCTGACTAGCCGACGCTACAATGAGCAGTTCTTC; CDR3aa: CASSLTSRRYNEQFF
abundance: -; j_gene: TRBJ1-1; v_gene: TRBV4-2; d_gene: -; CDR3nt: TGTGCCAGCAGCTCAAGGGAGAACACTGAAGCTTTCTTT; CDR3aa: CASSSRENTEAFF
abundance: -; j_gene: TRBJ1-2; v_gene: TRBV13; d_gene: TRBD1; CDR3nt: TGTGCCAGCAGCTTGTTCGACAGGGTAGAGGGCTACACCTTC; CDR3aa: CASSLFDRVEGYTF
abundance: -; j_gene: TRBJ1-4; v_gene: TRBV5-4; d_gene: -; CDR3nt: TGTGCCAGCAGCTTCATACAGGGAGGAAGTGAAAAACTGTTTTTT; CDR3aa: CASSFIQGGSEKLFF
abundance: -; j_gene: TRBJ2-7; v_gene: TRBV5-1; d_gene: TRBD2; CDR3nt: TGCGCCAGCAGCTTGCCAGCGGGGAGCGCCTACGAGCAGTACTTC; CDR3aa: CASSLPAGSAYEQYF
abundance: -; j_gene: TRBJ1-1; v_gene: TRBV5-1; d_gene: TRBD1; CDR3nt: TGCGCCAGCAGCTTGGCGGGGACAGCCATGAACACTGAAGCTTTCTTT; CDR3aa: CASSLAGTAMNTEAFF
abundance: -; j_gene: TRBJ2-7; v_gene: TRBV4-2; d_gene: -; CDR3nt: TGTGCCAGCAGTCCCCAAGGGGGTAAGGACGAGCAGTACTTC; CDR3aa: CASSPQGGKDEQYF
abundance: -; j_gene: TRBJ1-5; v_gene: TRBV7-2; d_gene: TRBD1; CDR3nt: TGTGCCAGCAGTCTAGGGACAGGGCTTCAGCCCCAGCATTTT; CDR3aa: CASSLGTGLQPQHF
abundance: once; j_gene: TRBJ2-7; v_gene: TRBV21-1; d_gene: -; CDR3nt: TGTGCCAGCAGCAACGCACTAGCGGGAGGAGGGGGCGAGCAGTACTTC; CDR3aa: CASSNALAGGGGEQYF
abundance: -; j_gene: TRBJ1-6; v_gene: TRBV2; d_gene: TRBD1; CDR3nt: TGTGCCACCACCAGGGACAGCTCCTATAATTCACCCCTCCACTTT; CDR3aa: CATTRDSSYNSPLHF
abundance: -; j_gene: TRBJ2-5; v_gene: TRBV5-1; d_gene: -; CDR3nt: TGCGCCAGCAGCGGGCCCCCGGAGACCCAGTACTTC; CDR3aa: CASSGPPETQYF
abundance: -; j_gene: TRBJ2-7; v_gene: TRBV6-5; d_gene: -; CDR3nt: TGTGCCAGCAGCCCCGGACATTTCTACGAGCAGTACTTC; CDR3aa: CASSPGHFYEQYF
abundance: -; j_gene: TRBJ2-3; v_gene: TRBV28; d_gene: -; CDR3nt: TGTGCCAGCAGTGGCACTGTGGATACGCAGTATTTT; CDR3aa: CASSGTVDTQYF
abundance: -; j_gene: TRBJ1-2; v_gene: TRBV11-2; d_gene: -; CDR3nt: TGTGCCAGCAGCCTCGGAGGGGCCTCATACTATGGCTACACCTTC; CDR3aa: CASSLGGASYYGYTF
abundance: -; j_gene: TRBJ2-7; v_gene: TRBV5-1; d_gene: TRBD2; CDR3nt: TGCGCCAGCAGCTTGGAAGGCGGGAGGCCCAGCTACGAGCAGTACTTC; CDR3aa: CASSLEGGRPSYEQYF
abundance: -; j_gene: TRBJ2-7; v_gene: TRBV27; d_gene: -; CDR3nt: TGTGCCAGCATTGGAGGGGGGGCCGAGCAGTACTTC; CDR3aa: CASIGGGAEQYF
abundance: -; j_gene: TRBJ2-7; v_gene: TRBV6-5; d_gene: -; CDR3nt: TGTGCCAGCAGTTACTCCCCCCGCGGCGTGCAGTACTTC; CDR3aa: CASSYSPRGVQYF
abundance: -; j_gene: TRBJ2-7; v_gene: TRBV5-1; d_gene: -; CDR3nt: TGCGCCAGCAGCTTGGTTAGGGGGTCCTACGAGCAGTACTTC; CDR3aa: CASSLVRGSYEQYF
abundance: -; j_gene: TRBJ2-3; v_gene: TRBV6-1; d_gene: -; CDR3nt: TGTGCCCTAAGGAGGGACGTCTCTAGCACAGATACGCAGTATTTT; CDR3aa: CALRRDVSSTDTQYF
abundance: -; j_gene: TRBJ1-2; v_gene: TRBV5-1; d_gene: TRBD1; CDR3nt: TGCGCCAGCAGCCTAATTTCCAGGGGGATTGAAGGCTACACCTTC; CDR3aa: CASSLISRGIEGYTF
abundance: once; j_gene: TRBJ2-3; v_gene: TRBV19; d_gene: TRBD2; CDR3nt: TGTGCCAGCGAGTCCCTCGGTGGAGGCGGGGGGTCGGATACGCAGTATTTT; CDR3aa: CASESLGGGGGSDTQYF
abundance: few; j_gene: TRBJ2-5; v_gene: TRBV4-3; d_gene: -; CDR3nt: TGCGCCAGCAGCCAAGATCTGCGGACAGGGAGGGGAGAGACCCAGTACTTC; CDR3aa: CASSQDLRTGRGETQYF
abundance: -; j_gene: TRBJ1-1; v_gene: TRBV19; d_gene: -; CDR3nt: TGTGCCAGGAGAGGGGTGAACACTGAAGCTTTCTTT; CDR3aa: CARRGVNTEAFF
abundance: -; j_gene: TRBJ1-2; v_gene: TRBV5-4; d_gene: -; CDR3nt: TGTGCCAGCAGCTTAGCTCCAGGGACGGATTATGGCTACACCTTC; CDR3aa: CASSLAPGTDYGYTF
abundance: -; j_gene: TRBJ1-1; v_gene: TRBV7-3; d_gene: -; CDR3nt: TGTGCCAGCAGCTCCGACAGGAAGAACACTGAAGCTTTCTTT; CDR3aa: CASSSDRKNTEAFF
abundance: -; j_gene: TRBJ2-5; v_gene: TRBV6-1; d_gene: -; CDR3nt: TGTGCCAGCGCAGGAGTCGGGCAAGAGACCCAGTACTTC; CDR3aa: CASAGVGQETQYF
abundance: -; j_gene: TRBJ2-7; v_gene: TRBV7-9; d_gene: -; CDR3nt: TGTGCCAGCAGCTCGCGGGACAGAACCTACGAGCAGTACTTC; CDR3aa: CASSSRDRTYEQYF
abundance: once; j_gene: TRBJ2-5; v_gene: TRBV7-3; d_gene: TRBD2; CDR3nt: TGTGCCAGCAGCTTAGGGGCTAGCGGGGAGACCCAGTACTTC; CDR3aa: CASSLGASGETQYF
abundance: -; j_gene: TRBJ2-6; v_gene: TRBV27; d_gene: TRBD1; CDR3nt: TGTGCCAGCAGACCCCAGACAGGGCTTTATTCTGGGGCCAACGTCCTGACTTTC; CDR3aa: CASRPQTGLYSGANVLTF
abundance: -; j_gene: TRBJ2-1; v_gene: TRBV14; d_gene: -; CDR3nt: TGTGCCAGCAGCCTTACGGATGAGCAGTTCTTC; CDR3aa: CASSLTDEQFF
abundance: -; j_gene: TRBJ2-7; v_gene: TRBV10-3; d_gene: TRBD1; CDR3nt: TGTGCCATCAGCGGACAGGGTACCGAGCAGTACTTC; CDR3aa: CAISGQGTEQYF